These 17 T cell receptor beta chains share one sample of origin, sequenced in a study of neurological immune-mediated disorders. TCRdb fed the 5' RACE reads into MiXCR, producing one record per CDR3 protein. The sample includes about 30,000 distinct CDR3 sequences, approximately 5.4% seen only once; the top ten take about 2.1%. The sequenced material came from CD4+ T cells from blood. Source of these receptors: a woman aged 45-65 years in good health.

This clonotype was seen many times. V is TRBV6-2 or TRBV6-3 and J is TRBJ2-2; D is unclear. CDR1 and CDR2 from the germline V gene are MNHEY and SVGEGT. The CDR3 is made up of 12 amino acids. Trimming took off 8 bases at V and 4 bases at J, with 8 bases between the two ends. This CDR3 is CASQKSTGELFF. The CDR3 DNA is TGTGCCAGCCAAAAAAGCACCGGGGAGCTGTTTTTT.

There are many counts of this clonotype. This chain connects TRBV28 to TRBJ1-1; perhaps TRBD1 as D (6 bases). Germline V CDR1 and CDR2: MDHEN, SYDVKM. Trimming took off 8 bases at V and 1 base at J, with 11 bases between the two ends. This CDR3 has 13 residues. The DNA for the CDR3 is TGTGCCAGCCGGGGGGGGGCGAACACTGAAGCTTTCTTT. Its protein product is CASRGGANTEAFF. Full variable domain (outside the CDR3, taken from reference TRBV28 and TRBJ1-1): DVKVTQSSRYLVKRTGEKVFLECVQDMDHENMFWYRQDPGLGLRLIYFSYDVKMKEKGDIPEGYSVSREKKERFSLILESASTNQTSMYLCASRGGANTEAFFGQGTRLTVV.

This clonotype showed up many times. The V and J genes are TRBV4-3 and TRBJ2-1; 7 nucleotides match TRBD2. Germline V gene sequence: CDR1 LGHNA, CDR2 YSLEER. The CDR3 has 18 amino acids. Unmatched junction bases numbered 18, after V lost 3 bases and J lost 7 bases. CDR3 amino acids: CASSHFSRGGSGMNEQFF. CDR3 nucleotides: TGCGCCAGCAGCCACTTTTCAAGAGGAGGGAGCGGGATGAATGAGCAGTTCTTC.

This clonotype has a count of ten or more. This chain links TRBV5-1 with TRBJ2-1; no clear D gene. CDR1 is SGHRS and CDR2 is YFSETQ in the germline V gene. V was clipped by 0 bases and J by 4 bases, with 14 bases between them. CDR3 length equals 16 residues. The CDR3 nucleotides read TGCGCCAGCAGCTTGGCGGGCCAAAGTAGATACAATGAGCAGTTCTTC. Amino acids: CASSLAGQSRYNEQFF.

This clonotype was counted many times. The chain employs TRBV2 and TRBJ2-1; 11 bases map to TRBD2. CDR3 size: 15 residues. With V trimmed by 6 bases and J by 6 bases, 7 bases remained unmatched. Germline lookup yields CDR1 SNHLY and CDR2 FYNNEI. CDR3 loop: CASRLGLAGGNEQFF. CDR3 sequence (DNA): TGTGCCAGCAGGCTCGGACTAGCGGGTGGCAATGAGCAGTTCTTC.

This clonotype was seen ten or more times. The CDR3 region has the DNA TGTGCCACCAGTGATTTGAACTACAATGAGCAGTTCTTC. Translation gives CATSDLNYNEQFF. The chain couples TRBV24-1 to TRBJ2-1; no clear D. This CDR3 is built from 13 residues. Trimming stripped 0 bases from V and 3 bases from J, with 2 bases between. Looked up from germline, CDR1 is KGHDR and CDR2 is SFDVKD.

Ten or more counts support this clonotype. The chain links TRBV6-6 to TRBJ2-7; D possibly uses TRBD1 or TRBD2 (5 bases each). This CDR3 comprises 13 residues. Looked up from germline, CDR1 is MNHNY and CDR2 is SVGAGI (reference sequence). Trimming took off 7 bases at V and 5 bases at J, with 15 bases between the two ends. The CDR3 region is CASTPGAKNEQYF. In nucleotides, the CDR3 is TGTGCCAGCACGCCCGGGGCGAAAAACGAGCAGTACTTC.

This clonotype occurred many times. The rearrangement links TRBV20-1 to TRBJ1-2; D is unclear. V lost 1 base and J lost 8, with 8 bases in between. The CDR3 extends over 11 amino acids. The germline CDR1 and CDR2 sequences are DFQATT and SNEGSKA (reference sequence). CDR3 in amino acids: CSARGIGGYTF. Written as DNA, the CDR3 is TGCAGTGCTAGAGGGATAGGCGGCTACACCTTC.

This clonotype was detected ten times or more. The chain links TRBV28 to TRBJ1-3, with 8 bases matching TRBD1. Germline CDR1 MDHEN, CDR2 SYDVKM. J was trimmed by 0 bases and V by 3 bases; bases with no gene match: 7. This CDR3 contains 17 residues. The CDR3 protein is CASSFPQGAVSGNTIYF. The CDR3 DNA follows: TGTGCCAGCAGTTTCCCTCAGGGGGCTGTCTCTGGAAACACCATATATTTT.

CDR3 DNA sequence: TGCGCCAGCAGCCCTGGCTTCCTTAGCAATCAGCCCCAGCATTTT. It translates to CASSPGFLSNQPQHF. This chain joins TRBV5-1 and TRBJ1-5; D is ambiguous. The CDR3 covers 15 residues. The V end lost 4 bases, the J end lost 0 bases, and 11 bases lay between the germline ends. CDR1 SGHRS and CDR2 YFSETQ come from the germline V gene.

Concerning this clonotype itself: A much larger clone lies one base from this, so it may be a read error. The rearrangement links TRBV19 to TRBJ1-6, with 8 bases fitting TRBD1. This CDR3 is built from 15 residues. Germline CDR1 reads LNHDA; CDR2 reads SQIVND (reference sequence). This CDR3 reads CASSILDRDGSPIHF. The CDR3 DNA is TGTGCCAGTAGTATTCTGGACAGGGATGGTTCACCCATCCACTTT. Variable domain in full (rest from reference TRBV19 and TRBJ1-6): DGGITQSPKYLFRKEGQNVTLSCEQNLNHDAMYWYRQDPGQGLRLIYYSQIVNDFQKGDIAEGYSVSREKKESFPLTVTSAQKNPTAFYLCASSILDRDGSPIHFGNGTRLTVT.

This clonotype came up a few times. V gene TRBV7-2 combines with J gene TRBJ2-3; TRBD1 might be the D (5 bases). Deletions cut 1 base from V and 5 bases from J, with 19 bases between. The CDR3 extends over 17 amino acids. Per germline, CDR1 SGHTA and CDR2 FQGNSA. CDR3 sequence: CASSLVYRSSWRDTQYF. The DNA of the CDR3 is TGTGCCAGCAGCTTAGTCTACAGGAGTAGCTGGAGAGATACGCAGTATTTT.

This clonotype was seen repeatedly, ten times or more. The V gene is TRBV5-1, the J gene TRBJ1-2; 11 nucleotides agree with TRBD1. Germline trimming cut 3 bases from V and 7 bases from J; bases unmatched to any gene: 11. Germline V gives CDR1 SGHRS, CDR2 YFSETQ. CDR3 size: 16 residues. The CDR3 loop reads CASSSPPGQGGSGYTF. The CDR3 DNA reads TGCGCCAGCAGCTCTCCCCCGGGACAGGGGGGTAGTGGCTACACCTTC.

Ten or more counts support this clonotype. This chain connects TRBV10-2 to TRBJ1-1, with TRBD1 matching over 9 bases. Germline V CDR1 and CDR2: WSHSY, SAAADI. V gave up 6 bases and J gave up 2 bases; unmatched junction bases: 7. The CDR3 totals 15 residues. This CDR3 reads CASSAQGQGNTEAFF. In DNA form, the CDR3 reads TGCGCCAGCAGCGCCCAGGGACAGGGTAACACTGAAGCTTTCTTT.

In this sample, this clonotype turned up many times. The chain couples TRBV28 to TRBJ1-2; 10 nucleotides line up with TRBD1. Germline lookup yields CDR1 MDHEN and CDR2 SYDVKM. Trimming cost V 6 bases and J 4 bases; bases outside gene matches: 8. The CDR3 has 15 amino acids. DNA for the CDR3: TGTGCCAGCAGGCTCAAGACAGGGGGCAGCTATGGCTACACCTTC. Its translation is CASRLKTGGSYGYTF.

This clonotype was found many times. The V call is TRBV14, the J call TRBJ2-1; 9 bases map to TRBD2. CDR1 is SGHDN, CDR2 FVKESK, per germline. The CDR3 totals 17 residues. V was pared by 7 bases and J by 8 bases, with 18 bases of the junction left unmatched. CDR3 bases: TGTGCCAGCACCCCTACCGGGGGGAGCGGGAGGACTTATGAGCAGTTCTTC. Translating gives CASTPTGGSGRTYEQFF.

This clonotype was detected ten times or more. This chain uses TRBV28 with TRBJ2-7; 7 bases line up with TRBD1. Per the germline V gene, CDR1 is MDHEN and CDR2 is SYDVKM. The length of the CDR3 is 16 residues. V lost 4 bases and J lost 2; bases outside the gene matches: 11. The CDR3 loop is CASSSTGESRAYEQYF. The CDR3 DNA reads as TGTGCCAGCAGTTCCACAGGGGAATCTCGCGCCTACGAGCAGTACTTC.